This TCR beta chain was found in a study of blood T cell repertoires in COVID-19. Study-level information: Both acute and convalescent COVID-19 samples were obtained from the United States, Italy and Spain. T cells, B-cell-depleted T cells, or PBMCs supplied cDNA or gDNA.

The CDR3 length is 19 residues. Original methodology: Amplification from reference gene primers served as the basis for estimated nucleated cell counts. The repertoire was sequenced with immunoSEQ multiplex PCR; TCRdb's copy has only in-frame clones and lacks some. That table is the source of V, J and clone size, and D and trimming were worked out from the DNA. This sample has roughly 200,000 clones; approximately 82% occur once, and the top ten carry around 7.9%. The TCR sequence derives from a man in his forties with active or convalescent COVID-19. The chain has TRBV21-1 and TRBJ2-2; the table's D gene call, TRBD1, was not cross checked with the DNA. TRBV21-1 is classified as a pseudogene. Specimen: peripheral blood. The CDR3 loop is CASSKLDTYRVFVTGELFF. The CDR3, as DNA: TGTGCCAGCAGCAAACTTGACACTTACAGGGTTTTTGTCACCGGGGAGCTGTTTTTT.